Following are 31 T cell receptor beta chains from one sample sequenced in a study of metastatic and nonmetastatic thyroid tumors. Each patient went into thyroid surgery without having received any treatment. From the PCR reads, TCRdb re-called clones with MiXCR. The data show about 27,000 clones, with about 15% seen just once and 15% to 18% held by the top ten. The sample consisted of blood. The receptors stem from a male donor with papillary thyroid cancer or a benign thyroid nodule (not recorded which). Some clones in this sample may be carry-over from other donors' samples.

This clone was counted ten times or more. The J gene is TRBJ1-4, the V gene TRBV6-5, with no clear D. From germline, CDR1 is MNHEY and CDR2 SVGAGI. With 4 bases removed from V and 11 bases from J, the gap between germline ends came to 17 bases. The CDR3 is 14 amino acids. Here the CDR3 reads CASSSSLERRKLFF. DNA of the CDR3: TGTGCCAGCAGTTCCTCTTTAGAGAGAAGGAAACTGTTTTTT.

This clone has ten or more counts. The chain is built from TRBV6-6 and TRBJ2-1; the match to TRBD1 covers 8 bases. The V and J ends lost 4 bases and 4 bases, in that order; junction bases with no gene match: 9. This CDR3 contains 16 residues. Germline CDR1 and CDR2: MNHNY and SVGAGI (reference sequence). The CDR3 nucleotides are TGTGCCAGCAGTTCCCCCGGGACAGGAGTTTACAATGAGCAGTTCTTC. As protein: CASSSPGTGVYNEQFF.

This clone was observed many times. This chain connects TRBV20-1 to TRBJ2-3; D is unclear. The CDR3 totals 10 residues. The V end lost 5 bases, the J end lost 3 bases, and 3 bases lay between the germline ends. CDR1 is DFQATT and CDR2 is SNEGSKA in the germline V gene (reference sequence). The CDR3 is CSAATDTQYF. The CDR3, as DNA: TGCAGTGCTGCTACAGATACGCAGTATTTT.

V usage is TRBV5-1 and J usage is TRBJ1-3; D is perhaps TRBD1 (5 bases). Trimming pared 0 bases from V and 3 bases from J, leaving 13 bases between. CDR1 and CDR2 from the germline V gene are SGHRS and YFSETQ. The CDR3 is made up of 16 amino acids. In nucleotides, the CDR3 is TGCGCCAGCAGCTTGGCCCCCTCCGACAGTGGAAACACCATATATTTT. This sequence encodes CASSLAPSDSGNTIYF.

Concerning this clone itself: No conserved phenylalanine or tryptophan is present at the end of the CDR3, so a read error is the likely explanation. V and J are TRBV3-1 and TRBJ1-1; weak D call: TRBD1 (6 bases). Germline assignment: CDR1 LGHDT and CDR2 YNNKEL (reference sequence). The CDR3 sequence is 15 residues long. CDR3 bases: TGTACCAGCAGCCTTGGACAGTTGGGGGCCACTGAAGCTTTCTCT. It translates to CTSSLGQLGATEAFS.

At least ten counts were recorded for this clone. V is TRBV7-6 and J is TRBJ1-5, with D maybe TRBD1 (5 bases). The germline V gene encodes CDR1 SGHVS and CDR2 FNYEAQ. CDR3 length: 13 residues. Trimming left V 8 bases short and J 5 bases short, with 13 bases between. The CDR3 loop is CASAGGRDQPQHF. DNA of the CDR3: TGTGCCAGCGCGGGGGGACGGGATCAGCCCCAGCATTTT.

This clone came up many times. The chain links TRBV30 to TRBJ1-3; D not certain. Germline-derived CDR1 and CDR2 are GTSNPN and SVGIG (reference sequence). The ends were cut back, 0 bases at V and 0 bases at J, with 12 bases in the middle. The length of the CDR3 is 16 residues. CDR3 DNA: TGTGCCTGGAGTGTAAGTGCCCGAGCCTCTGGAAACACCATATATTTT. Protein sequence: CAWSVSARASGNTIYF.

This clone was found many times. This sequence joins TRBV5-1 and TRBJ2-3; D unresolved. Germline lookup yields CDR1 SGHRS and CDR2 YFSETQ. CDR3 size: 16 residues. The ends were cut back, 4 bases at V and 6 bases at J, with 21 bases in the middle. The CDR3 protein is CASSEKSGLSWDTQYF. The CDR3 nucleotides read TGCGCCAGCAGCGAGAAGTCCGGGCTCTCGTGGGATACGCAGTATTTT.

Ten or more counts support this clone. This chain joins TRBV13 and TRBJ1-2, with a weak D call TRBD1 (5 bases). Trimming removed 5 bases from V and 8 bases from J, with 18 bases in between. Germline assignment: CDR1 PRHDT and CDR2 FYEKMQ (reference sequence). This CDR3 is 14 amino acids long. The CDR3 reads CASSQGAGGVGYTF. The CDR3 nucleotides read TGTGCCAGCAGCCAAGGGGCTGGCGGTGTCGGCTACACCTTC.

In its sample, this clone was seen many times. The CDR3 coding sequence is TGTGCCAGCAGCTTCGGGTTTGGGGCAGGGAAGCCCGAGCAGTACTTC. Protein product: CASSFGFGAGKPEQYF. This chain joins TRBV5-6 and TRBJ2-7; possible D gene TRBD1, 5 bases. The CDR3 consists of 16 residues. The V and J ends lost 2 bases and 6 bases respectively, with 21 bases between them. Germline V gene sequence: CDR1 SGHDT, CDR2 YYEEEE. Full variable domain (rest looked up from reference TRBV5-6 and TRBJ2-7): DAGVTQSPTHLIKTRGQQVTLRCSPKSGHDTVSWYQQALGQGPQFIFQYYEEEERQRGNFPDRFSGHQFPNYSSELNVNALLLGDSALYLCASSFGFGAGKPEQYFGPGTRLTVT.

This clone was counted a few times. This chain connects TRBV6-5 to TRBJ1-6; 8 bases are shared with TRBD1. V was clipped by 4 bases and J by 7 bases; unmatched bases: 6. From germline, CDR1 is MNHEY and CDR2 SVGAGI. The CDR3 totals 15 residues. The CDR3 bases are TGTGCCAGCAGTTGGAGAGGACAGGGCAATTCACCCCTCCACTTT. It specifies CASSWRGQGNSPLHF.

Comment on this clone: The junction and the germline gene differ at one end; a read error may be behind it. This rearrangement joins TRBV11-1 to TRBJ2-5; 8 positions agree with TRBD2. This CDR3 contains 13 residues. Germline V CDR1 and CDR2: SGHAT, FQDESV (reference sequence). CDR3: CATPGLVKETRYF. CDR3 coding DNA: TGTGCCACCCCGGGACTAGTGAAAGAGACCCGGTACTTC. The variable domain in full, with the rest retrieved from reference TRBV11-1 and TRBJ2-5, is EAEVAQSPRYKITEKSQAVAFWCDPISGHATLYWYRQILGQGPELLVQFQDESVVDDSQLPKDRFSAERLKGVDSTLKIQPAELGDSAMYLCATPGLVKETRYFGPGTRLLVL.

This clone was counted many times. The chain carries TRBV12-3 or TRBV12-4 and TRBJ1-1; no reliable D call. The CDR3 has 11 residues. Between the trimmed V and J ends, which lost 6 bases and 11 bases, there was a span of 13 bases. This chain's CDR3 is CASSRGLGAFF. The CDR3 coding sequence is TGTGCCAGCAGCCGAGGTTTGGGCGCTTTCTTT.

This clone was recorded many times. V is TRBV5-1 and J is TRBJ1-1, with D unclear. The CDR3 loop spans 13 amino acids. The germline V gene has CDR1 SGHRS and CDR2 YFSETQ. V lost 7 bases to trimming and J lost 3 bases, with 13 bases between them. The CDR3 coding sequence is TGCGCCAGCTCCCCGCGACGGGACACTGAAGCTTTCTTT. It encodes CASSPRRDTEAFF.

This clone has more than one count but fewer than ten. The chain couples TRBV27 to TRBJ1-2; 7 nucleotides align to TRBD1. V trimming: 6 bases; J trimming: 0 bases; junction bases outside the gene matches: 7. Germline loops: CDR1 MNHEY, CDR2 SMNVEV (reference sequence). The CDR3 consists of 15 residues. CDR3: CASRSSGTANYGYTF. The DNA for the CDR3 is TGTGCCAGCAGATCTTCCGGGACAGCTAACTATGGCTACACCTTC.

Turning to this clone: Without the conserved terminal phenylalanine or tryptophan, this CDR3 likely stems from a read error. CDR3 residues: CAATTGVFSGNTIYL. CDR3 nucleotide sequence: TGTGCCGCCACGACAGGGGTATTCTCTGGAAACACCATATATTTA. This chain links TRBV30 with TRBJ1-3, with 8 bases identical to TRBD1. Germline CDR1 is GTSNPN and CDR2 is SVGIG (reference sequence). This CDR3 is built from 15 residues. The V gene end was trimmed by 8 bases and the J gene end by 0 bases; junction bases not matched to a gene: 9.

This clone was detected only a few times. The genes are TRBV27 and TRBJ1-2; D may be TRBD1 (6 bases). CDR1 is MNHEY and CDR2 is SMNVEV in the germline V gene (reference sequence). The CDR3 runs 17 residues. Between the trimmed V and J ends, which lost 8 bases and 6 bases, there was a span of 28 bases. For the CDR3, the DNA is TGTGCCAGCGGTATGCAGGGGAATCGGCTTAGAATCAATGGCTACACCTTC. It specifies CASGMQGNRLRINGYTF.

This clone was observed many times. The genes are TRBV6-1 and TRBJ2-3; 15 positions agree with TRBD2. Germline lookup yields CDR1 MNHNS and CDR2 SASEGT. J was trimmed by 8 bases and V by 3 bases; bases with no gene match: 6. This CDR3 is built from 16 residues. Written as DNA, the CDR3 is TGTGCCAGCAGTGACGGACTAGCGGGGGGGGCTCGTACGCAGTATTTT. This encodes CASSDGLAGGARTQYF.

This sequence joins TRBV7-9 and TRBJ2-3; no definite D call. V lost 4 bases to trimming and J lost 2 bases, with 7 bases between them. The CDR3 spans 13 residues. CDR1 is SEHNR and CDR2 is FQNEAQ in the germline V gene (reference sequence). CDR3 bases: TGTGCCAGCAGCTCCCAACTCACAGATACGCAGTATTTT. It is translated as CASSSQLTDTQYF.

This clone was observed many times. The CDR3 sequence: CASSEGGHTEAFF. The CDR3 nucleotides are TGTGCCAGCAGTGAGGGGGGTCACACTGAAGCTTTCTTT. The chain has TRBV6-1 and TRBJ1-1; a weak D match, TRBD1 (5 bases). The CDR3 length is 13 residues. V was cut by 3 bases and J by 3 bases, with 8 bases left in between. Germline CDR1 and CDR2: MNHNS and SASEGT.

The chain recombines TRBV6-6 with TRBJ2-3, with D tentatively TRBD1 (6 bases). The CDR3 length is 18 residues. Trimming pared 8 bases from V and 11 bases from J, leaving 35 bases between. Looked up from germline, CDR1 is MNHNY and CDR2 is SVGAGI (reference sequence). DNA of the CDR3: TGTGCCAGCCGCGGATCATCAGGGGCGGATGGGGGCACAAATATGCAGTATTTT. Translated: CASRGSSGADGGTNMQYF.

This chain links TRBV9 with TRBJ1-6; 8 bases fit TRBD1. The CDR3 contains 16 residues. Germline CDR1 reads SGDLS; CDR2 reads YYNGEE. The trim removed 4 bases at V and 6 bases at J, leaving 9 bases unmatched. The CDR3 spells CASSHSSDRGNSPLHF. For the CDR3, the DNA is TGTGCCAGCAGCCACTCCTCCGACAGGGGTAATTCACCCCTCCACTTT. The full variable domain, its missing parts supplied by reference TRBV9 and TRBJ1-6, is DSGVTQTPKHLITATGQRVTLRCSPRSGDLSVYWYQQSLDQGLQFLIQYYNGEERAKGNILERFSAQQFPDLHSELNLSSLELGDSALYFCASSHSSDRGNSPLHFGNGTRLTVT.

By share, this clone counts as medium-sized (0.01 to 0.1%). The gene calls are TRBV6-1 and TRBJ2-5; 8 positions match TRBD2. V was pared by 7 bases and J by 4 bases, with 11 bases of the junction left unmatched. The CDR3 is 15 residues long. From germline, CDR1 is MNHNS and CDR2 SASEGT. The CDR3 here is CASTQTGGGGETQYF. The CDR3 DNA follows: TGTGCCAGCACCCAGACGGGGGGGGGTGGAGAGACCCAGTACTTC.

V is TRBV7-6 and J is TRBJ2-7; TRBD2 aligns across 9 bases. From germline, CDR1 is SGHVS and CDR2 FNYEAQ. The junction had 15 bases not matched to a gene; V was cut back by 6 bases and J by 3 bases. The CDR3 has 17 residues. CDR3 loop: CASSPGLAGGRIYEQYF. The CDR3 DNA is TGTGCCAGCAGTCCGGGACTAGCTGGGGGGCGGATCTACGAGCAGTACTTC.

This clone showed up many times. This chain connects TRBV12-3 or TRBV12-4 to TRBJ2-1; 9 nucleotides align to TRBD2. There are 14 residues in the CDR3. With 6 bases clipped from V and 4 bases from J, the junction kept 4 bases outside the gene matches. The CDR3 region is CASRRTSEYNEQFF. For the CDR3, the DNA is TGTGCCAGCAGGCGGACTAGCGAATACAATGAGCAGTTCTTC.

The chain recombines TRBV2 with TRBJ2-1; no clear D gene. The CDR3 totals 16 residues. Trimming stripped 8 bases from V and 2 bases from J, with 19 bases between. Germline values: CDR1 SNHLY, CDR2 FYNNEI. CDR3: CASGAGLALTYNEQFF. The CDR3 DNA reads as TGTGCCAGCGGCGCAGGTCTGGCCTTGACCTACAATGAGCAGTTCTTC.

On this clone: The CDR3 does not end in the conserved phenylalanine or tryptophan, so this is likely a read error. V is TRBV6-6 and J is TRBJ1-5; no definite D call. With 0 bases removed from V and 4 bases from J, the gap between germline ends came to 7 bases. The CDR3 consists of 14 residues. Germline V CDR1 and CDR2: MNHNY, SVGAGI (reference sequence). The CDR3 spells CASSYSAGNQPQHS. CDR3 in DNA: TGTGCCAGCAGTTACTCTGCGGGAAATCAGCCCCAGCATTCT.

This clone has more than one count but fewer than ten. A read error may explain this, as a much larger clone is one base away. The chain recombines TRBV29-1 with TRBJ2-3; D is ambiguous. This CDR3 spans 13 amino acids. Between the trimmed V and J ends, which lost 5 bases and 2 bases, there was a span of 11 bases. From germline, CDR1 is SQVTM and CDR2 ANQGSEA. The CDR3 region is CSVHGPVTDTQYF. CDR3 nucleotide sequence: TGCAGCGTTCATGGGCCAGTCACAGATACGCAGTATTTT.

This clone was detected ten times or more. The V call is TRBV29-1, the J call TRBJ2-7, with 10 bases fitting TRBD2. This CDR3 comprises 14 residues. With V trimmed by 5 bases and J by 4 bases, 8 bases remained unmatched. CDR1 is SQVTM, CDR2 ANQGSEA, per germline. The CDR3 here is CSVSQGTSAYEQYF. DNA for the CDR3: TGCAGCGTTTCCCAAGGGACTAGCGCGTACGAGCAGTACTTC.

This clone was counted ten times or more. The chain is built from TRBV7-3 and TRBJ2-1; D call uncertain. The length of the CDR3 is 12 residues. The germline gives CDR1 SGHTA, CDR2 FQGTGA. The germline V and J ends were trimmed by 8 bases and 4 bases, with 9 bases remaining between them. The CDR3 DNA sequence: TGTGCCAGCGGCAACGCTTACAATGAGCAGTTCTTC. Protein sequence: CASGNAYNEQFF.

Ten or more counts support this clone. The chain employs TRBV4-2 and TRBJ2-6; D is unclear. The CDR3 has 14 amino acids. Germline assignment: CDR1 LGHNA and CDR2 YNFKEQ. Trimming shortened V by 0 bases and J by 1 base, and 1 base separated the two germline ends. CDR3 sequence (DNA): TGTGCCAGCAGCCAAGATTCTGGGGCCAACGTCCTGACTTTC. This encodes CASSQDSGANVLTF.